These 32 T cell receptor beta chains originate from one sample sequenced in a study of blood T cell repertoires in COVID-19. Sequencing used immunoSEQ multiplex PCR; TCRdb keeps in-frame clones, though not all of them. This sample has under 150,000 clones, with roughly 82% found just once. Sample: peripheral blood. The receptors here all came from a woman between 40 and 55 years old with acute or convalescent COVID-19.

The rearrangement joins TRBV4-1 to TRBJ1-3; no definite D call. Trimming took 0 bases from V and 4 from J, leaving 10 bases between them. This CDR3 spans 15 amino acids. Germline lookup yields CDR1 MGHRA and CDR2 YSYEKL. The CDR3 loop is CASSQDTGKGNTIYF. Written as DNA, the CDR3 is TGCGCCAGCAGCCAAGATACGGGAAAAGGAAACACCATATATTTT.

The chain carries TRBV4-1 and TRBJ2-5, with 13 bases fitting TRBD2. This CDR3 contains 15 residues. Germline V lookup: CDR1 MGHRA, CDR2 YSYEKL. Trimming removed 3 bases from V and 7 bases from J; junction bases left unmatched: 5. This CDR3 reads CASSQGTSGVWTQYF. In nucleotides, the CDR3 is TGCGCCAGCAGCCAGGGGACTAGCGGGGTGTGGACCCAGTACTTC.

This chain links TRBV6-4 with TRBJ1-4, with D possibly being TRBD1 (5 bases). The germline V and J ends were trimmed by 3 bases and 3 bases, with 11 bases remaining between them. In germline, CDR1 is MRHNA, CDR2 SNTAGT. CDR3 length: 15 residues. The CDR3 nucleotides are TGTGCCAGCAGTGAAACAGGTCGGGCTAATGAAAAACTGTTTTTT. This encodes CASSETGRANEKLFF.

The sample holds many counts of this clone. This sequence joins TRBV12-3 or TRBV12-4 and TRBJ1-2; D is perhaps TRBD1 (5 bases). Trimming shortened V by 5 bases and J by 2 bases, and 9 bases separated the two germline ends. The CDR3 consists of 13 residues. The CDR3 nucleotides are TGTGCCAGCAGTCTTGCAGGGAACTATGGCTACACCTTC. This codes for CASSLAGNYGYTF.

The rearrangement joins TRBV7-2 to TRBJ2-3, with 7 bases that match TRBD2. Unmatched junction bases numbered 13, after V lost 1 base and J lost 3 bases. CDR3 length equals 18 residues. Germline V gene data show CDR1 as SGHTA and CDR2 as FQGNSA. CDR3 loop: CASSLEFGLAGRTDTQYF. The CDR3 DNA reads TGTGCCAGCAGCTTAGAGTTTGGGTTAGCGGGCAGGACAGATACGCAGTATTTT.

J is TRBJ1-2 and V is TRBV4-2; D call uncertain. CDR1 is LGHNA and CDR2 is YNFKEQ in the germline V gene. Trimming removed 5 bases from V and 2 bases from J, with 9 bases in between. The CDR3 consists of 13 residues. CDR3 amino acids: CASSSTGNYGYTF. CDR3 bases: TGTGCCAGCAGCTCGACTGGAAACTATGGCTACACCTTC.

The rearrangement joins TRBV19 to TRBJ1-5; no firm D call. Germline assignment: CDR1 LNHDA and CDR2 SQIVND (reference sequence). The V end lost 1 base, the J end lost 7 bases, and 20 bases lay between the germline ends. The CDR3 is made up of 17 amino acids. Here the CDR3 reads CASSIGIRGPTSQPQHF. CDR3 DNA sequence: TGTGCCAGTAGTATAGGTATTCGAGGGCCCACATCACAGCCCCAGCATTTT.

The genes are TRBV6-5 and TRBJ1-1, with TRBD1 matching over 8 bases. Germline V gene data show CDR1 as MNHEY and CDR2 as SVGAGI. V lost 9 bases, J lost 2 bases, and 8 bases stayed unmatched. CDR3 length equals 14 residues. Here the CDR3 reads CASGGTGVNTEAFF. CDR3 coding DNA: TGTGCCAGTGGGGGGACAGGAGTTAACACTGAAGCTTTCTTT.

The J gene is TRBJ1-5, the V gene TRBV6-6, with D unresolved. The germline CDR1 and CDR2 sequences are MNHNY and SVGAGI (reference sequence). The V and J ends lost 7 bases and 1 base respectively, with 8 bases between them. The CDR3 contains 13 residues. For the CDR3, the DNA is TGTGCCAGCACGGTCTACAGCAATCAGCCCCAGCATTTT. It encodes CASTVYSNQPQHF.

This clone was recorded once. J is TRBJ1-6 and V is TRBV6-4; 8 bases are shared with TRBD1. This CDR3 has 14 residues. V trimming: 7 bases; J trimming: 6 bases; junction bases outside the gene matches: 5. The V gene's germline CDR1 is MRHNA and CDR2 SNTAGT. The CDR3, as DNA: TGTGCCAGCACGGACAGGGACTCTAATTCACCCCTCCACTTT. As protein: CASTDRDSNSPLHF.

This CDR3 reads CSVEQGGGSTDTQYF. The DNA of the CDR3 is TGCAGCGTTGAACAAGGCGGGGGCAGCACAGATACGCAGTATTTT. The chain has TRBV29-1 and TRBJ2-3, with D maybe TRBD2 (7 bases). The V gene's germline CDR1 is SQVTM and CDR2 ANQGSEA. This CDR3 spans 15 amino acids. V lost 2 bases, J lost 0 bases, and 12 bases lay in between.

The chain is built from TRBV7-2 and TRBJ1-4; D is unclear. Trimming took 2 bases from V and 8 from J, leaving 9 bases between them. CDR1 SGHTA and CDR2 FQGNSA come from the germline V gene. This CDR3 is 13 amino acids long. This chain's CDR3 is CASSLNGGEKLFF. The CDR3 DNA reads as TGTGCCAGCAGCTTAAACGGAGGGGAAAAACTGTTTTTT.

There are a few counts of this clone. The rearrangement links TRBV3-1 (or the pseudogene TRBV3-2) to TRBJ1-2, with D possibly being TRBD1 (5 bases). CDR3 length: 14 amino acids. Trimming pared 4 bases from V and 0 bases from J, leaving 9 bases between. Germline V gene data show CDR1 as LGHDT and CDR2 as YNNKEL (reference sequence). The DNA for the CDR3 is TGTGCCAGCAGCCGGGGGGAGACTAACTATGGCTACACCTTC. As protein: CASSRGETNYGYTF.

This clone was seen once. The chain carries TRBV6-2 or TRBV6-3 and TRBJ1-2; D is possibly TRBD1 (6 bases). Germline loops: CDR1 MNHEY, CDR2 SVGEGT. V shed 5 bases and J shed 8 bases, with 15 bases lying between them. The CDR3 contains 13 residues. CDR3 in amino acids: CASSQRRTEGYTF. The CDR3 DNA follows: TGTGCCAGCAGTCAGCGTCGGACAGAAGGCTACACCTTC.

This clone has a handful of counts. J is TRBJ1-2 and V is TRBV5-1; 7 bases agree with TRBD1. V trimming: 5 bases; J trimming: 7 bases; junction bases outside the gene matches: 11. The CDR3 is 14 residues long. The germline V gene has CDR1 SGHRS and CDR2 YFSETQ. Written as DNA, the CDR3 is TGCGCCAGCAGTGTTGTCGGGACAGCGTTTGGCTACACCTTC. Translating gives CASSVVGTAFGYTF.

This clone was found once. The chain is built from TRBV25-1 and TRBJ2-1; no firm D call. Germline loops: CDR1 MGHDK, CDR2 SYGVNS. The germline V and J ends were trimmed by 8 bases and 1 base, with 3 bases remaining between them. The CDR3 runs to 11 residues. Here the CDR3 reads CASSSYNEQFF. CDR3 bases: TGTGCCAGCTCATCCTACAATGAGCAGTTCTTC. The whole variable domain, filled in from reference TRBV25-1 and TRBJ2-1, reads EADIYQTPRYLVIGTGKKITLECSQTMGHDKMYWYQQDPGMELHLIHYSYGVNSTEKGDLSSESTVSRIRTEHFPLTLESARPSHTSQYLCASSSYNEQFFGPGTRLTVL.

The V call is TRBV11-2, the J call TRBJ2-5; 9 positions match TRBD2. The J segment lost 2 bases and the V segment lost 1 base, leaving 8 bases of the junction unmatched. The CDR3 extends over 17 amino acids. Germline-derived CDR1 and CDR2 are SGHAT and FQNNGV. This chain's CDR3 is CASSLARAAGGQETQYF. The CDR3 nucleotides are TGTGCCAGCAGCTTAGCCAGGGCAGCGGGGGGACAAGAGACCCAGTACTTC.

Only a few counts were recorded for this clone. The chain links TRBV19 to TRBJ1-2, with 10 positions matching TRBD1. The length of the CDR3 is 15 residues. The germline V gene has CDR1 LNHDA and CDR2 SQIVND (reference sequence). Trimming took 8 bases from V and 2 from J; bases not matched to a gene: 8. The CDR3 here is CASQVRDRGNYGYTF. The CDR3 DNA reads TGTGCCAGTCAAGTCCGGGACAGGGGCAACTATGGCTACACCTTC.

The chain combines TRBV7-2 with TRBJ1-5, with 7 bases matching TRBD1. Per germline, CDR1 SGHTA and CDR2 FQGNSA. This CDR3 has 17 residues. The ends lost 1 base at V and 2 bases at J; junction bases unmatched: 8. CDR3 nucleotide sequence: TGTGCCAGCAGCTTAGTAGGGAGTCAGGGGGGCAATCAGCCCCAGCATTTT. Its translation is CASSLVGSQGGNQPQHF.

The V and J genes are TRBV3-1 (or the pseudogene TRBV3-2) and TRBJ2-3, with D possibly matching TRBD1 (5 bases). Trimming cost V 2 bases and J 5 bases, with 5 bases left between them. Germline V gene lookup returns CDR1 LGHDT and CDR2 YNNKEL (reference sequence). The CDR3 contains 12 residues. CDR3 sequence: CASSQRGDTQYF. CDR3 nucleotides: TGTGCCAGCAGCCAAAGGGGAGATACGCAGTATTTT.

V gene TRBV5-4 combines with J gene TRBJ2-3, with TRBD1 matching 9 bases. The CDR3 has 15 residues. From germline, CDR1 is SGHNT and CDR2 YYREEE (reference sequence). V was clipped by 4 bases and J by 5 bases; unmatched bases: 8. The CDR3 coding sequence is TGTGCCAGCAGCCCCCCGGGACAGGGTCGAGATACGCAGTATTTT. It codes for CASSPPGQGRDTQYF.

This clone was seen a handful of times. In nucleotides, the CDR3 is TGCGCCAGCAGCACAGGGCCGAACACCGGGGAGCTGTTTTTT. It yields the protein CASSTGPNTGELFF. The rearrangement uses TRBV5-1 and TRBJ2-2, with TRBD1 as a possible D gene (6 bases). The V gene's germline CDR1 is SGHRS and CDR2 YFSETQ. Trimming removed 4 bases at V and 0 bases at J, with 7 bases between. The CDR3 is 14 amino acids.

The chain couples TRBV3-1 (or the pseudogene TRBV3-2) to TRBJ2-4, with D tentatively TRBD2 (6 bases). Trimming stripped 4 bases from V and 6 bases from J, with 10 bases between. Germline lookup yields CDR1 LGHDT and CDR2 YNNKEL (reference sequence). The CDR3 spans 13 residues. The CDR3 sequence is CASSLGGLNIQYF. The CDR3 DNA is TGTGCCAGCAGCCTGGGGGGTTTAAACATTCAGTACTTC.

The chain is built from TRBV9 and TRBJ1-2; 7 positions match TRBD1. V gave up 4 bases and J gave up 7 bases; unmatched junction bases: 22. From germline, CDR1 is SGDLS and CDR2 YYNGEE. The CDR3 sequence is 18 residues long. The CDR3 region is CASSRRPGTDSSGGGYTF. CDR3 nucleotides: TGTGCCAGCAGCAGGAGACCGGGGACAGACTCCTCCGGGGGTGGCTACACCTTC.

The chain uses TRBV19 and TRBJ1-1; D is uncertain. Trimming removed 5 bases from V and 1 base from J, with 14 bases in between. The germline V gene has CDR1 LNHDA and CDR2 SQIVND (reference sequence). The CDR3 is 15 amino acids. CDR3 bases: TGTGCCAGTAGTCCCTACCTTGAGAGGAACACTGAAGCTTTCTTT. It encodes CASSPYLERNTEAFF.

This clone appeared a few times. The rearrangement joins TRBV27 to TRBJ2-7, with D possibly matching TRBD1 (5 bases). Germline CDR1 reads MNHEY; CDR2 reads SMNVEV (reference sequence). Trimming took off 4 bases at V and 3 bases at J, with 13 bases between the two ends. The length of the CDR3 is 14 residues. CDR3 loop: CASSYRQGLYEQYF. The DNA of the CDR3 is TGTGCCAGCAGTTATCGTCAGGGCCTCTACGAGCAGTACTTC.

J is TRBJ2-3 and V is TRBV7-2; TRBD1 aligns across 7 bases. V lost 4 bases, J lost 4 bases, and 2 bases stayed unmatched. Germline V gene data show CDR1 as SGHTA and CDR2 as FQGNSA. CDR3 length: 13 amino acids. The CDR3 region is CASSSTGADTQYF. In DNA form, the CDR3 reads TGTGCCAGCAGCTCCACAGGGGCAGATACGCAGTATTTT.

The V gene is TRBV2, the J gene TRBJ2-1, with TRBD1 matching over 8 bases. Germline CDR1 and CDR2: SNHLY and FYNNEI. The CDR3 has 12 residues. V dropped 5 bases and J dropped 7; count of bases not matched to a gene: 1. DNA of the CDR3: TGTGCCAGCAGTAGACAGGGGAATGAGCAGTTCTTC. Amino acid sequence: CASSRQGNEQFF. The whole variable domain, remainder taken from reference TRBV2 and TRBJ2-1, is EPEVTQTPSHQVTQMGQEVILRCVPISNHLYFYWYRQILGQKVEFLVSFYNNEISEKSEIFDDQFSVERPDGSNFTLKIRSTKLEDSAMYFCASSRQGNEQFFGPGTRLTVL.

The chain employs TRBV7-7 and TRBJ2-6; weak D call: TRBD1 (6 bases). The ends were cut back, 4 bases at V and 0 bases at J, with 16 bases in the middle. The CDR3 is made up of 18 amino acids. Germline CDR1 and CDR2: SSHAT and FNYEAQ (reference sequence). CDR3 region: CASSSTGHKGSGANVLTF. Written as DNA, the CDR3 is TGTGCCAGCAGCTCCACGGGACATAAGGGCTCTGGGGCCAACGTCCTGACTTTC.

This clone appeared a few times. The genes are TRBV4-1 and TRBJ1-4; TRBD1 matches 8 bases. There are 17 residues in the CDR3. CDR1 MGHRA and CDR2 YSYEKL come from the germline V gene. V trimming: 0 bases; J trimming: 3 bases; junction bases outside the gene matches: 6. CDR3 sequence (DNA): TGCGCCAGCAGCCAAGAAGGGTCGGACAGGGCTAATGAAAAACTGTTTTTT. Translating gives CASSQEGSDRANEKLFF.

The CDR3 DNA follows: TGTGCCAGCAGTTCCCTGGGCAGAACCAACAATGAGCAGTTCTTC. Its protein product is CASSSLGRTNNEQFF. The chain uses TRBV6-2 or TRBV6-3 and TRBJ2-1; D is uncertain. Trimming took off 4 bases at V and 5 bases at J, with 15 bases between the two ends. The CDR3 extends over 15 amino acids. Germline CDR1 is MNHEY and CDR2 is SVGEGT.

The chain employs TRBV6-2 or TRBV6-3 and TRBJ1-1; D is undetermined. Trimming left V 3 bases short and J 1 base short, with 6 bases between. The CDR3 is 13 amino acids. The germline V gene has CDR1 MNHEY and CDR2 SVGEGT. CDR3 DNA sequence: TGTGCCAGCAGTTATTTCAGGAACACTGAAGCTTTCTTT. It codes for CASSYFRNTEAFF.